Following are 16 T cell receptor beta chains from one sample sequenced in a study of OX40 agonist ivuxolimab in advanced cancers. Method: immunoSEQ multiplex PCR; TCRdb's copy keeps in-frame clones and lacks some. The sample contains about 48,000 clones, 65% to 85% of which appear only once. This specimen was CD4+ or CD8+ T cells sorted from blood, taken in a trial of the OX40 agonist ivuxolimab. The receptors originated from an adult with an advanced solid tumor such as melanoma, head and neck, liver or kidney cancer.

This clone was detected only once. V gene TRBV6-5 combines with J gene TRBJ2-1, with D possibly TRBD2 on 6 matching bases. The germline V gene encodes CDR1 MNHEY and CDR2 SVGAGI. The V gene lost 5 bases and the J gene lost 3 bases, with 14 bases spanning the gap. This CDR3 is 15 amino acids long. For the CDR3, the DNA is TGTGCCAGCAGTCTCCGGGGGAGAAACTACAATGAGCAGTTCTTC. This encodes CASSLRGRNYNEQFF.

The chain has TRBV7-8 and TRBJ1-1; D is uncertain. This CDR3 has 16 residues. Trimming stripped 2 bases from V and 5 bases from J, with 18 bases between. Germline-derived CDR1 and CDR2 are SGHVS and FQNEAQ. This chain's CDR3 is CASSLRGPGIVTEAFF. The CDR3 bases are TGTGCCAGCAGCTTAAGAGGCCCGGGGATAGTGACTGAAGCTTTCTTT.

This chain connects TRBV14 to TRBJ1-1; D not resolved. Germline values: CDR1 SGHDN, CDR2 FVKESK. CDR3 length: 13 amino acids. The V end lost 0 bases, the J end lost 7 bases, and 9 bases lay between the germline ends. CDR3 in amino acids: CASSQDRTLEAFF. CDR3 bases: TGTGCCAGCAGCCAAGACAGGACCCTTGAAGCTTTCTTT.

V and J are TRBV29-1 and TRBJ1-3; the D is unclear. The CDR3 loop spans 12 amino acids. Germline V CDR1 and CDR2: SQVTM, ANQGSEA. Trimming removed 3 bases from V and 3 bases from J, with 6 bases in between. CDR3 in amino acids: CSVEGLGNTIYF. The CDR3 bases are TGCAGCGTTGAGGGCCTTGGAAACACCATATATTTT.

V gene TRBV29-1 combines with J gene TRBJ2-7; TRBD1 might be the D (5 bases). The ends were cut back, 2 bases at V and 7 bases at J, with 9 bases in the middle. The CDR3 is 11 amino acids. From germline, CDR1 is SQVTM and CDR2 ANQGSEA. The CDR3 protein is CSVERGGEQYF. The DNA of the CDR3 is TGCAGCGTTGAAAGGGGTGGAGAGCAGTACTTC.

The chain recombines TRBV9 with TRBJ2-3; D possibly corresponds to TRBD2 (6 bases). The CDR3 is 14 residues long. Between the trimmed V and J ends, which lost 7 bases and 2 bases, there was a span of 14 bases. The germline CDR1 and CDR2 sequences are SGDLS and YYNGEE. CDR3 coding DNA: TGTGCCAGCCTCGGGGAGGAGACCACAGATACGCAGTATTTT. It specifies CASLGEETTDTQYF.

This rearrangement joins TRBV30 to TRBJ2-5; D may match TRBD1 or TRBD2 (6 bases each). V dropped 1 base and J dropped 5 bases, with 11 bases sitting between them. The CDR3 covers 13 residues. Germline V CDR1 and CDR2: GTSNPN, SVGIG (reference sequence). CDR3 sequence reads: CAWSGGARETQYF. CDR3 nucleotides: TGTGCCTGGAGTGGGGGGGCTCGGGAGACCCAGTACTTC.

V gene TRBV7-9 combines with J gene TRBJ2-3; D may be TRBD2 (6 bases). The germline V and J ends were trimmed by 0 bases and 4 bases, with 11 bases remaining between them. The CDR3 has 15 amino acids. CDR1 and CDR2 (germline): SEHNR, FQNEAQ (reference sequence). CDR3 sequence reads: CASSLALLAADTQYF. In nucleotides, the CDR3 is TGTGCCAGCAGCTTAGCCTTACTAGCAGCAGATACGCAGTATTTT.

The table lists this clone with a few counts. The genes are TRBV5-8 and TRBJ1-3, with D tentatively TRBD1 (6 bases). This CDR3 has 16 residues. Trimming took off 5 bases at V and 2 bases at J, with 17 bases between the two ends. Germline V gives CDR1 SGHTS, CDR2 YDEGEE. The CDR3 reads CASSFKGGITGNTIYF. The CDR3 DNA follows: TGTGCCAGCAGTTTTAAAGGGGGGATTACTGGAAACACCATATATTTT.

Comment on this clone: An end of the junction does not agree with germline; a read error may underlie this. V usage is TRBV7-9 and J usage is TRBJ2-7; the match to TRBD1 covers 9 bases. This CDR3 contains 15 residues. The germline V gene has CDR1 SEHNR and CDR2 FQNEAQ (reference sequence). The DNA for the CDR3 is TGTGCCAGCAGCGCGCGGGGGACAGGGATCTACGAGCAGCACTTC. As protein: CASSARGTGIYEQHF.

The J gene is TRBJ2-3, the V gene TRBV11-3; D unclear. Germline CDR1 is SGHNT and CDR2 is YENEEA. This CDR3 comprises 14 residues. V dropped 1 base and J dropped 4 bases, with 9 bases sitting between them. The CDR3 sequence is CASSLGRSSDTQYF. The CDR3 DNA reads as TGTGCCAGCAGCTTAGGACGAAGTTCAGATACGCAGTATTTT.

Here the CDR3 DNA reads TGTGCCAGCAGTCGGCAGGGTCTAGGCTACACCTTC. Amino acids: CASSRQGLGYTF. The V gene is TRBV2, the J gene TRBJ1-2, with D tentatively TRBD1 (5 bases). CDR1 is SNHLY and CDR2 is FYNNEI in the germline V gene. CDR3 length equals 12 residues. The V and J ends lost 5 bases and 8 bases respectively, with 12 bases between them.

This clone was recorded a few times. This chain links TRBV4-1 with TRBJ2-1; 9 bases agree with TRBD2. In germline, CDR1 is MGHRA, CDR2 YSYEKL. Trimming took 1 base from V and 6 from J; bases not matched to a gene: 13. This CDR3 spans 18 amino acids. CDR3 sequence reads: CASSQVDLGFSGGNEQFF. The CDR3 nucleotides are TGCGCCAGCAGCCAAGTCGATTTGGGATTTAGCGGGGGCAATGAGCAGTTCTTC.

The chain is built from TRBV5-1 and TRBJ2-5; TRBD1 aligns across 8 bases. Germline lookup yields CDR1 SGHRS and CDR2 YFSETQ. The CDR3 consists of 18 residues. V gave up 6 bases and J gave up 1 base; unmatched junction bases: 17. In nucleotides, the CDR3 is TGCGCCAGCACCGAATTTAGCCTCGACAGGGGTCCCCAAGAGACCCAGTACTTC. Its protein is CASTEFSLDRGPQETQYF.

This clone has just a few counts. This chain joins TRBV5-1 and TRBJ1-2, with D possibly TRBD1 on 6 matching bases. Deletions cut 4 bases from V and 7 bases from J, with 14 bases between. This CDR3 has 13 amino acids. Germline CDR1 is SGHRS and CDR2 is YFSETQ. CDR3 DNA: TGCGCCAGCAGCCGGGACACGGAGTCTGGCTACACCTTC. This gives the protein CASSRDTESGYTF. Full variable domain (outside the CDR3, taken from reference TRBV5-1 and TRBJ1-2): KAGVTQTPRYLIKTRGQQVTLSCSPISGHRSVSWYQQTPGQGLQFLFEYFSETQRNKGNFPGRFSGRQFSNSRSEMNVSTLELGDSALYLCASSRDTESGYTFGSGTRLTVV.

The rearrangement uses TRBV5-5 and TRBJ2-7, with 9 bases that match TRBD2. V was pared by 4 bases and J by 7 bases, with 15 bases of the junction left unmatched. Germline CDR1 SGHKS, CDR2 YYEKEE (reference sequence). The CDR3 consists of 16 residues. CDR3 protein: CASSPQASGVNGEQYF. CDR3 nucleotides: TGTGCCAGCAGCCCCCAGGCTAGCGGGGTTAACGGGGAGCAGTACTTC.